This entry lists 6 T cell receptor beta chains sequenced from one sample in a study of shared clonotypes between healthy human individuals. Profiled with immunoSEQ multiplex PCR; TCRdb holds only in-frame clones, not every one. In the table there are under 2.5 million clones, about 90% of which are singletons. Specimen: naive CD4+ T cells from PBMCs. Subset here: CD45RA+ positively selected. The receptors here all came from a man in his late teens or twenties in good health. Some clones in this sample may be carry-over from other donors' samples.

The V and J genes are TRBV27 and TRBJ1-1, with TRBD1 as a possible D gene (6 bases). Germline V CDR1 and CDR2: MNHEY, SMNVEV (reference sequence). The V end lost 3 bases, the J end lost 7 bases, and 24 bases lay between the germline ends. This CDR3 comprises 17 residues. In DNA form, the CDR3 reads TGTGCCAGCAGTTTCTCGAACCGGGACACCAACCCAGGTGAAGCTTTCTTT. Protein: CASSFSNRDTNPGEAFF.

The chain joins TRBV10-3 to TRBJ2-7; 14 positions agree with TRBD2. V shed 6 bases and J 6 bases; nucleotides not matched to a gene: 4. Germline CDR1 ENHRY, CDR2 SYGVKD. There are 14 residues in the CDR3. CDR3 sequence: CAISGTSGSREQYF. The CDR3 DNA sequence: TGTGCCATCAGCGGGACTAGCGGGAGCCGCGAGCAGTACTTC.

Comment on this clone: Other nucleotide sequences from this sample produce the same CDR3. The V call is TRBV7-2, the J call TRBJ2-7; 7 nucleotides agree with TRBD1. V was clipped by 5 bases and J by 2 bases; unmatched bases: 3. This CDR3 has 13 residues. Germline lookup yields CDR1 SGHTA and CDR2 FQGNSA. CDR3 nucleotides: TGTGCCAGCAGCCGACAGGGACCCTACGAGCAGTACTTC. Translation gives CASSRQGPYEQYF.

The chain couples TRBV7-3 to TRBJ1-2, with D uncertain. This CDR3 has 13 residues. Deletions cut 1 base from V and 6 bases from J, with 9 bases between. Per the germline V gene, CDR1 is SGHTA and CDR2 is FQGTGA. The CDR3 loop reads CASSLKTVHGYTF. The CDR3 DNA reads TGTGCCAGCAGCTTAAAGACCGTTCATGGCTACACCTTC. Full variable domain (remainder filled in from reference TRBV7-3 and TRBJ1-2): GAGVSQTPSNKVTEKGKYVELRCDPISGHTALYWYRQSLGQGPEFLIYFQGTGAADDSGLPNDRFFAVRPEGSVSTLKIQRTERGDSAVYLCASSLKTVHGYTFGSGTRLTVV.

The V gene is TRBV29-1, the J gene TRBJ1-1; D is unclear. Trimming removed 7 bases at V and 0 bases at J, with 15 bases between. Germline CDR1 is SQVTM and CDR2 is ANQGSEA. The CDR3 consists of 14 residues. The CDR3 protein is CSARRTLMNTEAFF. The CDR3 DNA reads as TGCAGCGCACGGCGGACCTTAATGAACACTGAAGCTTTCTTT.

J is TRBJ2-1 and V is TRBV28, with a tentative D call TRBD2 (5 bases). The CDR3 length is 13 residues. V shed 9 bases and J shed 8 bases, with 17 bases lying between them. Looked up from germline, CDR1 is MDHEN and CDR2 is SYDVKM. CDR3 in DNA: TGTGCCAGTGACTCAACGGACGGGGATGAGCAGTTCTTC. Amino acid sequence: CASDSTDGDEQFF.